The clone carrying this T cell receptor (beta chain) was counted only a few times. The antigen is undetermined. The data were taken from a study of cytomegalovirus exposure and HLA in healthy donors. Overall study results and limits: Later analysis identified about 17,000 TCR beta sequences associated with HLA alleles, using a false discovery rate threshold of 0.05. Cytomegalovirus status was reportedly diagnosed by the classifier with high specificity and sensitivity.

CDR3 length equals 15 residues. V was trimmed by 7 bases and J by 5 bases, leaving 16 bases between them. Germline V gene lookup returns CDR1 SGHNT and CDR2 YYREEE (reference sequence). The primer mix had 60 Vbeta and 13 Jbeta primers. Sequenced by immunoSEQ multiplex PCR; TCRdb stores in-frame clones only, minus some. The sample shows 100,000 or so clones, 73% of them seen only once. The TCR originated in a man aged 35 to 55 in good health and CMV-seronegative. Material: PBMCs. This chain links TRBV5-4 with TRBJ1-6, with no clear D. CDR3: CASQTSYSNNSPLHF. For the CDR3, the DNA is TGTGCCAGCCAGACAAGCTATTCAAATAATTCACCCCTCCACTTT.